A single T cell receptor (beta chain) is shown here with its context. These data are taken from a study of cytomegalovirus exposure and HLA in healthy donors. Primers for the PCR totalled 60 Vbeta and 13 Jbeta. TCRdb's table, derived via immunoSEQ multiplex PCR, lists solely in-frame clones and lacks some. This table holds about 210,000 clones, over 75% found once. Donors likely had unrecorded immune exposures despite being nominally healthy when sampled. This CDR3 contains 16 residues. CDR1 and CDR2 (germline): SGHRS, YFSETQ. Trimming removed 4 bases at V and 0 bases at J, with 17 bases between. The chain links TRBV5-1 to TRBJ2-7; D is perhaps TRBD1 (5 bases). The receptor comes from a male donor in good health and CMV-seronegative. The specimen sequenced was PBMCs. The CDR3: CASSPGHRQTSYEQYF. The CDR3 DNA is TGCGCCAGCAGCCCCGGACACCGACAAACCTCCTACGAGCAGTACTTC. The entire variable domain, with the rest obtained from reference TRBV5-1 and TRBJ2-7, is as follows: KAGVTQTPRYLIKTRGQQVTLSCSPISGHRSVSWYQQTPGQGLQFLFEYFSETQRNKGNFPGRFSGRQFSNSRSEMNVSTLELGDSALYLCASSPGHRQTSYEQYFGPGTRLTVT.